This T cell receptor (beta chain) was sequenced during a study of cytomegalovirus exposure and HLA in healthy donors. The J segment lost 3 bases and the V segment lost 2 bases, leaving 3 bases of the junction unmatched. Germline V lookup: CDR1 LNHDA, CDR2 SQIVND (reference sequence). The CDR3 spans 14 residues. It was with 60 Vbeta and 13 Jbeta primers that the PCR ran. The repertoire was sequenced with immunoSEQ multiplex PCR; TCRdb's copy has only in-frame clones and lacks some. The table includes tens of thousands of clones, around 66% detected once. The clonotype was recovered from a man in his 60s in good health and CMV-seropositive. The rearrangement uses TRBV19 and TRBJ2-5, with 7 bases identical to TRBD1. The material sequenced was PBMCs. The chain's CDR3 is CASSITGTEETQYF. In DNA form, the CDR3 reads TGTGCCAGTAGTATAACCGGGACAGAAGAGACCCAGTACTTC.